The subject of this entry is one T cell receptor (beta chain). Its antigen is not known. This sequence may be a read error, since a much larger clone differs from it by one base. This CDR3 is built from 15 residues. Germline values: CDR1 MGHRA, CDR2 YSYEKL. The data were taken from a study of regulatory T cells in long-lasting Graves disease. General study findings and limits: Reduced TCR diversity was observed in persistent Graves' patients versus newly diagnosed patients.

Building of the TCR beta libraries involved iRepertoire HTBI primers and Arm-PCR of CDR3 regions. Each CDR3 protein is one row after TCRdb ran MiXCR on the multiplex PCR reads. The repertoire holds 410,000 or so distinct CDR3 sequences, 15% seen once, with about a sixth in the top ten. The time point here: newly diagnosed GD, antithyroid drugs for less than 3 months. Preparation of the TCR library used RNA extracted from PBMCs. Graves' disease diagnoses used American Thyroid Association guidelines. The sample was also linked to a second study, of T cells in Graves' hyperthyroidism and ophthalmopathy. That work adds: The definition of stable Graves' hyperthyroidism was no ophthalmopathy progression within 18 months. Diagnosis of hyperthyroidism was new in patients aged 18 to 65, and its duration was under 2 months.

The receptor's source is a woman in her 30s with Graves disease. V usage is TRBV4-1 and J usage is TRBJ2-3; TRBD2 matches at 8 bases. The J call is in doubt because the DNA end fits TRBJ2-7 better. The sample in question was peripheral blood mononuclear cells (PBMCs), obtained at new diagnosis, from a patient treated with antithyroid drugs. Here the CDR3 DNA reads TGCGCCAGCAGCCAGGTCAGCGGGAGTATCGATGAGCAGTACTTC. This gives the protein CASSQVSGSIDEQYF.